These 23 T cell receptor beta chains were sequenced from one sample in a study of blood T cell repertoires in COVID-19. This table comes from immunoSEQ multiplex PCR, and its TCRdb copy is limited to in-frame clones, with some not included. The data hold about 270,000 clones, with just over 90% observed a single time. The sequenced sample was PBMCs or T cells enriched from blood (not recorded which). These receptors originate from a middle-aged woman with acute COVID-19.

The gene calls are TRBV15 and TRBJ2-7; perhaps TRBD1 as D (7 bases). Trimming shortened V by 1 base and J by 3 bases, and 19 bases separated the two germline ends. CDR1 is LNHNV, CDR2 YYDKDF, per germline (reference sequence). The CDR3 is 17 amino acids. The CDR3 sequence is CATSRAGDSFSVYEQYF. DNA of the CDR3: TGTGCCACCAGCAGAGCGGGGGACAGCTTTTCGGTCTACGAGCAGTACTTC.

CDR3 region: CASSLGGASYNEQFF. CDR3 bases: TGTGCCAGCAGTTTGGGGGGGGCCTCCTACAATGAGCAGTTCTTC. This rearrangement joins TRBV28 to TRBJ2-1, with D possibly TRBD2 on 7 matching bases. V lost 3 bases and J 0 bases, leaving 9 bases between the germline ends. Germline CDR1 is MDHEN and CDR2 is SYDVKM. The CDR3 runs 15 residues. The full variable domain, with the rest looked up from reference TRBV28 and TRBJ2-1, is DVKVTQSSRYLVKRTGEKVFLECVQDMDHENMFWYRQDPGLGLRLIYFSYDVKMKEKGDIPEGYSVSREKKERFSLILESASTNQTSMYLCASSLGGASYNEQFFGPGTRLTVL.

Only one count was recorded for this clone. The V and J genes are TRBV19 and TRBJ1-5; 9 bases map to TRBD1. This CDR3 contains 18 residues. Losses at the gene ends were 5 bases for V and 2 bases for J; bases not matched to a gene: 13. Germline CDR1 and CDR2: LNHDA and SQIVND (reference sequence). CDR3 coding DNA: TGTGCCAGTAGTGCCCGTCATACAGGGGGCAAAGGCAATCAGCCCCAGCATTTT. Its protein product is CASSARHTGGKGNQPQHF.

The rearrangement links TRBV28 to TRBJ1-2; tentative D call: TRBD1 (6 bases). This CDR3 is 15 amino acids long. V was cut by 1 base and J by 1 base, with 10 bases left in between. The germline V gene has CDR1 MDHEN and CDR2 SYDVKM. The CDR3 loop reads CASSLSGGVNYGYTF. CDR3 DNA: TGTGCCAGCAGTTTATCTGGGGGCGTTAACTATGGCTACACCTTC.

The chain couples TRBV29-1 to TRBJ1-3; D is uncertain. This CDR3 comprises 11 residues. The V gene's germline CDR1 is SQVTM and CDR2 ANQGSEA. With 7 bases removed from V and 3 bases from J, the gap between germline ends came to 7 bases. The CDR3 coding sequence is TGCAGCGCCCTTTATGGAAACACCATATATTTT. Its translation: CSALYGNTIYF.

The J gene is TRBJ1-3, the V gene TRBV5-1; D is undetermined. The CDR3 is 15 residues long. Deletions cut 4 bases from V and 0 bases from J, with 11 bases between. The germline V gene has CDR1 SGHRS and CDR2 YFSETQ. The CDR3: CASSPAGGSGNTIYF. CDR3 coding DNA: TGCGCCAGCAGCCCGGCCGGAGGCTCTGGAAACACCATATATTTT.

The CDR3 protein is CASSQDITGTQYF. The CDR3 nucleotides read TGCGCCAGCAGCCAGGACATAACCGGGACCCAGTACTTC. The genes are TRBV5-1 and TRBJ2-5; D may be TRBD1 (5 bases). Germline loops: CDR1 SGHRS, CDR2 YFSETQ. V lost 4 bases, J lost 7 bases, and 14 bases lay in between. The CDR3 is made up of 13 amino acids.

The chain carries TRBV4-2 and TRBJ2-7, with 9 bases lining up with TRBD1. V was clipped by 2 bases and J by 2 bases; unmatched bases: 1. Germline CDR1 is LGHNA and CDR2 is YNFKEQ. The CDR3 runs to 14 residues. The CDR3 sequence is CASSQRQGAYEQYF. The CDR3 nucleotides read TGTGCCAGCAGCCAACGACAGGGGGCCTACGAGCAGTACTTC.

For the CDR3, the DNA is TGTGCCGCCCGGGGGGGACTAGCGGGAGACGGTGAGCAGTTCTTC. Its protein is CAARGGLAGDGEQFF. The J gene is TRBJ2-1, the V gene TRBV19; 14 bases are a match to TRBD2. This CDR3 has 15 amino acids. Losses at the gene ends were 11 bases for V and 9 bases for J; bases not matched to a gene: 12. Germline assignment: CDR1 LNHDA and CDR2 SQIVND (reference sequence).

Turning to this clone: This sample also contains other DNA sequences that code for the same CDR3. The genes are TRBV5-1 and TRBJ2-7; maybe TRBD1 (6 bases). The germline CDR1 and CDR2 sequences are SGHRS and YFSETQ. The CDR3 extends over 15 amino acids. Trimming removed 0 bases from V and 7 bases from J, with 17 bases in between. The CDR3 region is CASSLAGTGPREQYF. The CDR3, as DNA: TGCGCCAGCAGCTTGGCCGGAACAGGGCCCCGTGAGCAGTACTTC.

This chain uses TRBV2 with TRBJ1-2; 9 bases fit TRBD1. Germline V gene data show CDR1 as SNHLY and CDR2 as FYNNEI. The CDR3 has 13 residues. V lost 6 bases and J lost 5; bases outside the gene matches: 4. This chain's CDR3 is CASRGDRVYGYTF. The CDR3 DNA is TGTGCCAGCAGGGGGGACAGGGTATATGGCTACACCTTC. The variable domain in full, with the rest retrieved from reference TRBV2 and TRBJ1-2, is EPEVTQTPSHQVTQMGQEVILRCVPISNHLYFYWYRQILGQKVEFLVSFYNNEISEKSEIFDDQFSVERPDGSNFTLKIRSTKLEDSAMYFCASRGDRVYGYTFGSGTRLTVV.

A note on this clone: The junction departs from germline at one end; a sequencing error may be responsible. The chain recombines TRBV6-5 with TRBJ1-3; possible D gene TRBD1, 6 bases. Germline V gene data show CDR1 as MNHEY and CDR2 as SVGAGI. This CDR3 has 15 residues. CDR3 nucleotides: TGTGCCAGCAGTCCCTTCCAGGGGAGTGGATCCTTGATAGTTTTT. Translation gives CASSPFQGSGSLIVF.

This sequence joins TRBV6-9 and TRBJ2-6; D is perhaps TRBD1 (5 bases). The CDR3 has 17 residues. V lost 2 bases and J lost 1, with 12 bases in between. Germline V gene sequence: CDR1 MNHGY, CDR2 SVAAGI. The CDR3 DNA is TGTGCCAGCAGTTATGATGGGTCAGGGTCTGGGGCCAACGTCCTGACTTTC. Protein: CASSYDGSGSGANVLTF.

This chain joins TRBV3-1 (or the pseudogene TRBV3-2) and TRBJ1-2; D remains ambiguous. The CDR3 is 14 residues long. Germline CDR1 is LGHDT and CDR2 is YNNKEL (reference sequence). V was shortened by 4 bases and J by 4 bases, with 13 bases between the two germline ends. CDR3 DNA: TGTGCCAGCAGCCCGCGCCGAGGCCCCTATGGCTACACCTTC. This translates into CASSPRRGPYGYTF.

The CDR3 loop is CATSDSSGATGELFF. The CDR3 DNA follows: TGTGCCACCAGTGATTCATCTGGGGCTACCGGGGAGCTGTTTTTT. The gene calls are TRBV24-1 and TRBJ2-2, with D possibly being TRBD1 (5 bases). Germline V CDR1 and CDR2: KGHDR, SFDVKD. The CDR3 loop spans 15 amino acids. The V end lost 2 bases, the J end lost 5 bases, and 11 bases lay between the germline ends.

This chain joins TRBV11-3 and TRBJ1-1; TRBD1 agrees at 10 bases. The CDR3 totals 16 residues. With V trimmed by 5 bases and J by 4 bases, 10 bases remained unmatched. Germline V gene lookup returns CDR1 SGHNT and CDR2 YENEEA. CDR3 protein: CASSRKTGGRGTEAFF. As DNA, the CDR3 is TGTGCCAGCAGCCGAAAGACAGGGGGCCGGGGCACTGAAGCTTTCTTT.

This chain connects TRBV5-1 to TRBJ2-1, with D perhaps matching TRBD2 (6 bases). This CDR3 has 14 amino acids. Germline V gene sequence: CDR1 SGHRS, CDR2 YFSETQ. V lost 0 bases and J lost 8, with 12 bases in between. The CDR3 bases are TGCGCCAGCAGCTTGGGTTCTGGGGGGTATGAGCAGTTCTTC. Protein sequence: CASSLGSGGYEQFF.

In its sample, this clone was seen once. The gene calls are TRBV7-8 and TRBJ1-4; 8 nucleotides agree with TRBD1. The junction had 21 bases not matched to a gene; V was cut back by 5 bases and J by 7 bases. CDR1 is SGHVS and CDR2 is FQNEAQ in the germline V gene. The CDR3 consists of 19 residues. The CDR3 region has the DNA TGTGCCAGCAGCCCTCCTAGAATACGGACAGGGCACGAAGGTGAAAAACTGTTTTTT. Its translation is CASSPPRIRTGHEGEKLFF. Variable domain in full (rest from reference TRBV7-8 and TRBJ1-4): GAGVSQSPRYKVAKRGQDVALRCDPISGHVSLFWYQQALGQGPEFLTYFQNEAQLDKSGLPSDRFFAERPEGSVSTLKIQRTQQEDSAVYLCASSPPRIRTGHEGEKLFFGSGTQLSVL.

V usage is TRBV6-5 and J usage is TRBJ1-1, with unresolved D. The length of the CDR3 is 15 residues. Trimming took 6 bases from V and 0 from J, leaving 14 bases between them. Germline V gives CDR1 MNHEY, CDR2 SVGAGI. The CDR3 here is CASRILEGMNTEAFF. The CDR3 nucleotides read TGTGCCAGCAGAATCTTGGAGGGAATGAACACTGAAGCTTTCTTT.

The V and J genes are TRBV11-2 and TRBJ1-6; the D gene is possibly TRBD1 (5 bases). This CDR3 comprises 14 residues. Looked up from germline, CDR1 is SGHAT and CDR2 is FQNNGV. The ends were cut back, 0 bases at V and 10 bases at J, with 10 bases in the middle. The CDR3, as DNA: TGTGCCAGCAGCTTAGAGGGGGGTTGGTCACCCCTCCACTTT. Translated: CASSLEGGWSPLHF.

The chain links TRBV7-9 to TRBJ2-3; D is unresolved. The ends were cut back, 5 bases at V and 4 bases at J, with 7 bases in the middle. CDR3 length: 12 residues. Per the germline V gene, CDR1 is SEHNR and CDR2 is FQNEAQ (reference sequence). CDR3 nucleotides: TGTGCCAGCAGCCCCACATCAGATACGCAGTATTTT. Its translation: CASSPTSDTQYF.

This sequence joins TRBV30 and TRBJ2-7; tentative D call: TRBD2 (6 bases). The CDR3 is 14 amino acids. V gave up 3 bases and J gave up 3 bases, with 15 bases separating them. Germline CDR1 GTSNPN, CDR2 SVGIG (reference sequence). This CDR3 reads CAWSAGGPLYEQYF. The CDR3 DNA sequence: TGTGCCTGGAGCGCAGGAGGGCCGCTCTACGAGCAGTACTTC.

V usage is TRBV18 and J usage is TRBJ2-7, with D uncertain. Germline CDR1 KGHSH, CDR2 LQKENI. V shed 3 bases and J shed 3 bases, with 9 bases lying between them. The CDR3 loop spans 13 amino acids. CDR3 loop: CASSPPNFYEQYF. CDR3 sequence (DNA): TGTGCCAGCTCACCCCCCAACTTCTACGAGCAGTACTTC.